The next 15 T cell receptor beta chains were all read from a single sample in a study of CXCR3-negative and CXCR3-positive naive CD8 T cells. It was by 5' RACE with UMI labels that the TRB cDNA libraries were prepared. TCRdb reprocessed the 5' RACE reads and stores each CDR3 protein as one record, lacking DNA. The table counts under 85,000 distinct CDR3 sequences; approximately 1.4% lies in the top ten. The sample consisted of naive CXCR3- CD8+ T cells from blood. The subset: CD45RO-CCR7+CD27+CD95- naive CD8+ T cells lacking CXCR3 (TNR3-). These receptors were obtained from a human donor in good health. Some clones in this sample may be carry-over from other donors' samples.

The chain employs TRBV7-2 and TRBJ2-5; TCRdb proposes TRBD2, but this gene call is untestable without DNA. This CDR3 region has 14 residues. CDR1 and CDR2 from the germline V gene are SGHTA and FQGNSA. CDR3 amino acids: CASSRGLAGDLGDF.

V is TRBV28 and J is TRBJ2-7. The CDR3 spans 13 residues. Germline CDR1 reads MDHEN; CDR2 reads SYDVKM. The CDR3 sequence: CASTWGRSYEQYF.

This chain uses TRBV7-8 with TRBJ2-5. CDR1 is SGHVS, CDR2 FQNEAQ, per germline. CDR3 length equals 14 residues. CDR3 region: CASSFLATKETQYF.

This chain connects TRBV7-9 to TRBJ1-2. Germline loops: CDR1 SEHNR, CDR2 FQNEAQ (reference sequence). This CDR3 comprises 15 residues. CDR3 sequence reads: CASSLALEGHYGYTF.

The rearrangement links TRBV29-1 to TRBJ2-7; as DNA is missing, the TRBD1 call by TCRdb cannot be tested. This CDR3 is 12 amino acids long. Germline-derived CDR1 and CDR2 are SQVTM and ANQGSEA. The CDR3 loop reads CSVVERGVEQYF.

This sequence joins TRBV27 and TRBJ2-1. The CDR3 runs to 13 residues. Germline CDR1 reads MNHEY; CDR2 reads SMNVEV (reference sequence). This CDR3 is CASSSRLKNEQFF.

The chain joins TRBV7-2 to TRBJ2-1; the TRBD2 assignment by TCRdb is unverifiable without DNA. The CDR3 contains 17 residues. Germline V gene sequence: CDR1 SGHTA, CDR2 FQGNSA. The CDR3 sequence: CASSLIYLSGGYNEQFF.

V is TRBV7-8 and J is TRBJ1-1; TCRdb returns TRBD1, unconfirmable since there is no DNA. The CDR3 sequence is 16 residues long. Germline values: CDR1 SGHVS, CDR2 FQNEAQ. This chain's CDR3 is CASSRRDSSMSTEAFF. The full variable domain, with the rest looked up from reference TRBV7-8 and TRBJ1-1, is GAGVSQSPRYKVAKRGQDVALRCDPISGHVSLFWYQQALGQGPEFLTYFQNEAQLDKSGLPSDRFFAERPEGSVSTLKIQRTQQEDSAVYLCASSRRDSSMSTEAFFGQGTRLTVV.

This chain connects TRBV27 to TRBJ2-7; TCRdb reports TRBD2, a call that lacks DNA to check it against. The CDR3 spans 15 residues. Germline V gene sequence: CDR1 MNHEY, CDR2 SMNVEV (reference sequence). CDR3 region: CASSLGSGGSDEQYF.

The chain uses TRBV12-3 or TRBV12-4 and TRBJ2-1; TCRdb's D call, TRBD2, is unchecked because there is no DNA. This CDR3 has 16 amino acids. The CDR3 here is CASDHRSGLANNEQFF.

J is TRBJ2-7 and V is TRBV12-3 or TRBV12-4; TCRdb returns TRBD2, unconfirmable since there is no DNA. The CDR3 is 14 amino acids. The CDR3 sequence: CASSRPGLGNEQYF.

CDR3 region: CATSRVTAAGTEAFF. V usage is TRBV15 and J usage is TRBJ1-1; TCRdb calls TRBD1, which cannot be checked without DNA. Germline CDR1 is LNHNV and CDR2 is YYDKDF (reference sequence). The length of the CDR3 is 15 residues.

This sequence joins TRBV15 and TRBJ2-5. The CDR3 has 13 amino acids. The germline CDR1 and CDR2 sequences are LNHNV and YYDKDF (reference sequence). Here the CDR3 reads CATSEGWLETQYF.

The chain uses TRBV29-1 and TRBJ2-7. This CDR3 region has 14 residues. Per the germline V gene, CDR1 is SQVTM and CDR2 is ANQGSEA. The CDR3 loop reads CSVEVSATTYEQYF.

The J gene is TRBJ2-7, the V gene TRBV6-2 or TRBV6-3; the TCRdb D gene call, TRBD1, has no DNA to confirm it. Germline CDR1 is MNHEY and CDR2 is SVGEGT. The CDR3 extends over 15 amino acids. CDR3 sequence: CASSTWDRGPCEQYF.